A selection of T cell receptor beta chains follows, all from one sample in a study of cytomegalovirus exposure and HLA in healthy donors. The assay was immunoSEQ multiplex PCR, and TCRdb's table has in-frame clones only and misses some. This table has 140,000 to 150,000 clones, about 66% appearing once. The specimen was PBMCs. The receptors were gathered from a male donor in good health and CMV-seronegative. Each CDR3 is given with its conserved first and last residue. The D gene is left open where the match is weak. Part of the rows lack a size; the others show once, few, many or a class for expanded clones.

j_call: TRBJ2-7
clone_size: -
d_call: TRBD2
v_call: TRBV30
cdr3_aa: CAWSVGLAGGEQYF
cdr3_nt: TGTGCCTGGAGTGTCGGACTAGCGGGGGGAGAGCAGTACTTC

j_call: TRBJ1-1
clone_size: -
d_call: -
v_call: TRBV7-3
cdr3_aa: CASSPNGRNTEAFF
cdr3_nt: TGTGCCAGCAGCCCAAACGGGAGGAACACTGAAGCTTTCTTT

j_call: TRBJ1-4
clone_size: -
d_call: TRBD1
v_call: TRBV9
cdr3_aa: CASSKQGAEGEKLFF
cdr3_nt: TGTGCCAGCAGCAAACAGGGGGCGGAGGGTGAAAAACTGTTTTTT

j_call: TRBJ2-1
clone_size: -
d_call: -
v_call: TRBV28
cdr3_aa: CASSPPGLAMDEQFF
cdr3_nt: TGTGCCAGCAGCCCCCCGGGTCTGGCAATGGATGAGCAGTTCTTC

j_call: TRBJ2-2
clone_size: -
d_call: -
v_call: TRBV19
cdr3_aa: CASSMTYTGELFF
cdr3_nt: TGTGCCAGTAGTATGACTTATACCGGGGAGCTGTTTTTT

j_call: TRBJ2-7
clone_size: -
d_call: TRBD2
v_call: TRBV7-2
cdr3_aa: CASSPAGGYEQYF
cdr3_nt: TGTGCCAGCAGCCCAGCGGGGGGCTACGAGCAGTACTTC

j_call: TRBJ2-5
clone_size: few
d_call: -
v_call: TRBV5-1
cdr3_aa: CASSLAPVYLYQETQYF
cdr3_nt: TGCGCCAGCAGCTTGGCCCCTGTTTATCTGTACCAAGAGACCCAGTACTTC

j_call: TRBJ1-1
clone_size: -
d_call: TRBD1
v_call: TRBV30
cdr3_aa: CAWSWTGSTEAFF
cdr3_nt: TGTGCCTGGAGCTGGACAGGGAGCACTGAAGCTTTCTTT

j_call: TRBJ2-7
clone_size: -
d_call: -
v_call: TRBV6-1
cdr3_aa: CASSPVAGASYEQYF
cdr3_nt: TGTGCCAGCAGTCCAGTGGCGGGGGCTAGCTACGAGCAGTACTTC

j_call: TRBJ1-2
clone_size: -
d_call: TRBD1
v_call: TRBV7-3
cdr3_aa: CASSSTGGGGYTF
cdr3_nt: TGTGCCAGCAGCTCGACAGGGGGCGGTGGCTACACCTTC

j_call: TRBJ1-2
clone_size: -
d_call: TRBD1
v_call: TRBV14
cdr3_aa: CASSLGTGYGYTF
cdr3_nt: TGTGCCAGCAGCCTAGGGACAGGGTATGGCTACACCTTC

j_call: TRBJ2-7
clone_size: -
d_call: TRBD2
v_call: TRBV19
cdr3_aa: CASSIVQTSGGFSYEQYF
cdr3_nt: TGTGCCAGTAGTATAGTTCAGACTAGCGGGGGCTTCTCCTACGAGCAGTACTTC

j_call: TRBJ2-1
clone_size: -
d_call: -
v_call: TRBV7-9
cdr3_aa: CASTYRENEQFF
cdr3_nt: TGTGCCAGCACATACAGAGAAAATGAGCAGTTCTTC

j_call: TRBJ1-3
clone_size: -
d_call: -
v_call: TRBV6-5
cdr3_aa: CASSYGSETGNTIYF
cdr3_nt: TGTGCCAGCAGTTACGGTTCCGAGACTGGAAACACCATATATTTT

j_call: TRBJ2-5
clone_size: -
d_call: TRBD2
v_call: TRBV4-3
cdr3_aa: CASSQQGLAGGPVVETQYF
cdr3_nt: TGCGCCAGCAGCCAACAAGGACTAGCGGGGGGGCCAGTCGTAGAGACCCAGTACTTC

j_call: TRBJ2-5
clone_size: few
d_call: TRBD1
v_call: TRBV7-7
cdr3_aa: CASSQTGGQETQYF
cdr3_nt: TGTGCCAGCAGTCAAACAGGGGGCCAAGAGACCCAGTACTTC

j_call: TRBJ2-1
clone_size: once
d_call: -
v_call: TRBV19
cdr3_aa: CASSIGGGLRNEQFF
cdr3_nt: TGTGCCAGTAGTATAGGGGGCGGTCTCAGGAATGAGCAGTTCTTC

j_call: TRBJ1-2
clone_size: -
d_call: -
v_call: TRBV6-1
cdr3_aa: CASSEAGGAVGYGYTF
cdr3_nt: TGTGCCAGCAGTGAAGCGGGAGGGGCGGTTGGCTATGGCTACACCTTC

j_call: TRBJ1-4
clone_size: -
d_call: -
v_call: TRBV21-1
cdr3_aa: CASPLVRFGEKLFF
cdr3_nt: TGTGCCAGCCCACTCGTTCGCTTCGGGGAAAAACTGTTTTTT

j_call: TRBJ1-1
clone_size: few
d_call: -
v_call: TRBV18
cdr3_aa: CASSPPGQNVNTEAFF
cdr3_nt: TGTGCCAGCTCACCCCCTGGGCAGAACGTTAACACTGAAGCTTTCTTT